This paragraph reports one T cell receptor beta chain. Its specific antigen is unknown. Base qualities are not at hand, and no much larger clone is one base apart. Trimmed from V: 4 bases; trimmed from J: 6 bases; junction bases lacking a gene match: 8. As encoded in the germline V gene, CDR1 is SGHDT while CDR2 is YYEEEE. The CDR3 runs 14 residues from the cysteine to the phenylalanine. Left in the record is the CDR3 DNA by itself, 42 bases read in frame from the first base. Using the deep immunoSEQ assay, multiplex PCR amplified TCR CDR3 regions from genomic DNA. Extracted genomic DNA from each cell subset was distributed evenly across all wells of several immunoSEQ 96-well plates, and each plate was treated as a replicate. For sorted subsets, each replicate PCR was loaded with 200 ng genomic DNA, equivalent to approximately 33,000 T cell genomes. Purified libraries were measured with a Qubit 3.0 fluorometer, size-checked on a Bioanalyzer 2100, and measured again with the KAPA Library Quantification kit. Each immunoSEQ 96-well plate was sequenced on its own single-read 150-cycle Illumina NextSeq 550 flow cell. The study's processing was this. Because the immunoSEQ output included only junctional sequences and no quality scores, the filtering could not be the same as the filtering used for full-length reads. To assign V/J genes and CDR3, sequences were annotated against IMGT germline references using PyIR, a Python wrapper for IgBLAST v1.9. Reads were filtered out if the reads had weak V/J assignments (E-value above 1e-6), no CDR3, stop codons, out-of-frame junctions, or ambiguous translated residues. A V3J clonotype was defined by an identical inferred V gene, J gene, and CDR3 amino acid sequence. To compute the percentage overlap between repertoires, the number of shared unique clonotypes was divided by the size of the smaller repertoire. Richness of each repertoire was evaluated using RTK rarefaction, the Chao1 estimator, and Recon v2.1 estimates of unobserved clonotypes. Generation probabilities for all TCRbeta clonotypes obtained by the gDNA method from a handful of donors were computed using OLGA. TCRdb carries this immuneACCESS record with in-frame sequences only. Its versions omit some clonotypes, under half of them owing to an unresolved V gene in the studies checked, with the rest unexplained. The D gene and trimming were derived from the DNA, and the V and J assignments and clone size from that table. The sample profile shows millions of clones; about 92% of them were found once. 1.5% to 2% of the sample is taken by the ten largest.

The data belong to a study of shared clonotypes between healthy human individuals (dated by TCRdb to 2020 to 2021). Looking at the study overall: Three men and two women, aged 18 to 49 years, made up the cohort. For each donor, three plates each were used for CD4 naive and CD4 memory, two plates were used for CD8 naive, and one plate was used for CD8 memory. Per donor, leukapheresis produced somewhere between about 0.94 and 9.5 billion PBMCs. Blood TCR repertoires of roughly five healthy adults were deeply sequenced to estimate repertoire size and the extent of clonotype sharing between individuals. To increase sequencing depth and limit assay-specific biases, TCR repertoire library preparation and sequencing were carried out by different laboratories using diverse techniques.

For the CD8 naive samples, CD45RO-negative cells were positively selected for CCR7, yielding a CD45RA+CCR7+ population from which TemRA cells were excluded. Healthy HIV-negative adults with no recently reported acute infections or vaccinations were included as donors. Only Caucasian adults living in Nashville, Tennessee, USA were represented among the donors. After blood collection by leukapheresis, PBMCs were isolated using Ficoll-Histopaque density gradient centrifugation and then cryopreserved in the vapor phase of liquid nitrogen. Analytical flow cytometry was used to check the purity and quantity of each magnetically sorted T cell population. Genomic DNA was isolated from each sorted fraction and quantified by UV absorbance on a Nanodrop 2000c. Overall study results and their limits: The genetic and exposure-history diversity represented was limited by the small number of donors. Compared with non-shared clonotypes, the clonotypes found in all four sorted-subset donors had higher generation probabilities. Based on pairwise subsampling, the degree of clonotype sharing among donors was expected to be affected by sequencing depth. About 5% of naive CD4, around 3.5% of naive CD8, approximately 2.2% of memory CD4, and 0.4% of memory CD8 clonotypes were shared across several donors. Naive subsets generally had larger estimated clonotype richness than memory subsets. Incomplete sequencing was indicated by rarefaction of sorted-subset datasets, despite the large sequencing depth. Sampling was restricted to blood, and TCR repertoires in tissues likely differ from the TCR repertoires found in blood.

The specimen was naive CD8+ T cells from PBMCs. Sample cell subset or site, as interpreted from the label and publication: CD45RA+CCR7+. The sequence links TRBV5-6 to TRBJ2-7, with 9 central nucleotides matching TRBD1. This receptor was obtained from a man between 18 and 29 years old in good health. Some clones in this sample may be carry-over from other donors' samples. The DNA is TGTGCCAGCAGCCCGCGGGGACAGGGAAGCGAGCAGTACTTC. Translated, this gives CASSPRGQGSEQYF.